The rows below give T cell receptor beta chains drawn from one sample of a study of blood T cell repertoires in COVID-19. TCRdb's table, derived via immunoSEQ multiplex PCR, lists solely in-frame clones and lacks some. The data contain 10,000 to 15,000 clones, around 70% of them singletons. Sequencing was carried out using peripheral blood. The receptors shown here come from a man in his fifties or sixties with COVID-19, enrolled during active disease. Each CDR3 is given with its conserved first and last residue. The D gene is left open where the match is weak. For some rows the clone size is stated as once, few or many, or as a class when expanded; others skip it.

D,J,V,size,length,DNA,CDR3
TRBD1,TRBJ2-2,TRBV7-8,.,15,TGTGCCAGCAAGCTGGGACAGGGGAACACCGGGGAGCTGTTTTTT,CASKLGQGNTGELFF
.,TRBJ2-7,TRBV27,.,16,TGTGCCAGCAGTTTATCCCCCGGGACTGCCCTGGGCGAGCAGTACTTC,CASSLSPGTALGEQYF
.,TRBJ1-4,TRBV2,.,14,TGTGCCAGCAGTGACTACGTTACTAATGAAAAACTGTTTTTT,CASSDYVTNEKLFF
.,TRBJ1-6,TRBV25-1,.,13,TGTGCCAGCAGGCGGGGGACGGATTCACCCCTCCACTTT,CASRRGTDSPLHF
TRBD2,TRBJ2-3,TRBV5-8,.,15,TGTGCCAGCAGCCTAATGGGGGGGAGCACAGATACGCAGTATTTT,CASSLMGGSTDTQYF
.,TRBJ2-1,TRBV12-3/TRBV12-4,.,12,TGTGCCAGCAGTTTGAGGCGGGCCGAGCAGTTCTTC,CASSLRRAEQFF
.,TRBJ2-2,TRBV7-2,.,16,TGTGCCAGCAGCTTAGTTGGTAGCAGGAACACCGGGGAGCTGTTTTTT,CASSLVGSRNTGELFF
.,TRBJ1-5,TRBV7-8,few,15,TGTGCCAGCAGCTTGAGGGCCGATAGCAATCAGCCCCAGCATTTT,CASSLRADSNQPQHF
TRBD2,TRBJ2-3,TRBV7-6,.,15,TGTGCCAGCAGTTACGCAGCGGGAGTAACAGATACGCAGTATTTT,CASSYAAGVTDTQYF
.,TRBJ2-3,TRBV28,.,12,TGTGCCAGCACCCCCTCCACAGATACGCAGTATTTT,CASTPSTDTQYF
.,TRBJ1-6,TRBV18,.,13,TGTGCCAGCTCACCAGGGGCCAATTCACCCCTCCACTTT,CASSPGANSPLHF
.,TRBJ2-7,TRBV27,once,12,TGTGCCAGCAGTTTGCTAGGGGACGAGCAGTACTTC,CASSLLGDEQYF
.,TRBJ1-6,TRBV7-9,.,14,TGTGCCAGCAGCCTCGACAGTGATAATTCACCCCTCCACTTT,CASSLDSDNSPLHF
TRBD2,TRBJ2-5,TRBV19,.,18,TGTGCCAGTAGTATTCGGCCTAGCGGGGACTCTCGGAGAGAGACCCAGTACTTC,CASSIRPSGDSRRETQYF
TRBD1,TRBJ1-5,TRBV27,.,16,TGTGCCAGCAGTCCCCAGACAGGGACTTTTAATCAGCCCCAGCATTTT,CASSPQTGTFNQPQHF
.,TRBJ2-2,TRBV4-3,.,15,TGCGCCAGCAGCCAAGCGGGAGTTGATGGCGGGGAGCTGTTTTTT,CASSQAGVDGGELFF
.,TRBJ2-6,TRBV6-5,few,15,TGTGCCAGCAGTTACTCGAGCTCTGGGGCCAACGTCCTGACTTTC,CASSYSSSGANVLTF
TRBD1,TRBJ2-1,TRBV11-2,.,16,TGTGCCAGCAGCTTAGGGGGACAGGGTATCCGCAATGAGCAGTTCTTC,CASSLGGQGIRNEQFF
.,TRBJ2-7,TRBV10-3,large,17,TGTGCCATCAGTGACCCCGGCGTTCGGGGGTACTCCTACGAGCAGTACTTC,CAISDPGVRGYSYEQYF
.,TRBJ2-1,TRBV7-2,.,14,TGTGCCAGCAGCGACAGTCGCATGGCCAATGAGCAGTTCTTC,CASSDSRMANEQFF
.,TRBJ2-1,TRBV4-3,medium-sized,14,TGCGCCAGCAGCCAGAGGACTAACTACAATGAGCAGTTCTTC,CASSQRTNYNEQFF
TRBD1,TRBJ1-5,TRBV4-1,few,17,TGCGCCAGCAGCCTAACCGGGACAGGGGGTCGCAATCAGCCCCAGCATTTT,CASSLTGTGGRNQPQHF
TRBD1,TRBJ1-6,TRBV28,.,14,TGTGCCAGCAGTACGACAGGGAATAATTCACCCCTCCACTTT,CASSTTGNNSPLHF
.,TRBJ1-1,TRBV7-2,once,12,TGTGCCAGCATGAGGGTGAACACTGAAGCTTTCTTT,CASMRVNTEAFF
TRBD1,TRBJ2-1,TRBV28,.,13,TGTGCCAGCAGTCCTGCAGGGGGCTCTGAGCAGTTCTTC,CASSPAGGSEQFF
.,TRBJ2-6,TRBV11-3,.,16,TGTGCCAGCAGCCCGGTCACCGGGGCTGGGGCCAACGTCCTGACTTTC,CASSPVTGAGANVLTF
.,TRBJ1-2,TRBV18,.,14,TGTGCCAGCTCACCAATCCAACAGGGTCATGGCTACACCTTC,CASSPIQQGHGYTF
.,TRBJ1-2,TRBV10-3,few,12,TGTGCCATCTCGGGGGGCGCATATGGCTACACCTTC,CAISGGAYGYTF
.,TRBJ1-1,TRBV28,.,14,TGTGCCAGCAGTTTATCTTCAGGGTCAACTGAAGCTTTCTTT,CASSLSSGSTEAFF
.,TRBJ1-1,TRBV30,.,13,TGTGCCTGGAGTAGCGGGGATGGCACTGAAGCTTTCTTT,CAWSSGDGTEAFF
.,TRBJ1-2,TRBV2,.,12,TGTGCCAGCAGTGACAGGGATGGAGGCTACACCTTC,CASSDRDGGYTF
TRBD1,TRBJ2-3,TRBV19,.,20,TGTGCCAGTAGACGCTTCGGGCAGGTGGACGGGACAGGGAAGACAGATACGCAGTATTTT,CASRRFGQVDGTGKTDTQYF
TRBD2,TRBJ2-1,TRBV27,.,15,TGTGCCAGCAGTTTAAGGCTAGCGGGCCCCAATGAGCAGTTCTTC,CASSLRLAGPNEQFF
TRBD2,TRBJ2-5,TRBV24-1,.,12,TGTGCCACGGGAGGGAACCAAGAGACCCAGTACTTC,CATGGNQETQYF
TRBD1,TRBJ1-2,TRBV12-3/TRBV12-4,.,13,TGTGCCAGCAGTCTTGGACAGGGAAGTGGCTACACCTTC,CASSLGQGSGYTF
TRBD2,TRBJ2-1,TRBV19,.,15,TGTGCCAGTAGTATGCCCAGCGGGGGTTACAATGAGCAGTTCTTC,CASSMPSGGYNEQFF
.,TRBJ2-1,TRBV2,.,15,TGTGCCAGCAGTGAATTAGGACACCTCTACAATGAGCAGTTCTTC,CASSELGHLYNEQFF
.,TRBJ2-7,TRBV7-2,.,13,TGTGCCAGCAGCTGGAGGAACGGGGGAGAGCAGTACTTC,CASSWRNGGEQYF
.,TRBJ2-5,TRBV5-3,few,15,TGTGCCAGAAGCTTGGGGCGCCTCCCCAGGGAGACCCAGTACTTC,CARSLGRLPRETQYF
TRBD2,TRBJ2-2,TRBV24-1,.,17,TGTGCCACCAGTGTCTCGGGAGGGAGACCGAACACCGGGGAGCTGTTTTTT,CATSVSGGRPNTGELFF
TRBD2,TRBJ2-2,TRBV6-2/TRBV6-3,.,15,TGTGCCAGCAGTTGGACTAGCGGGAGAACCGGGGAGCTGTTTTTT,CASSWTSGRTGELFF
.,TRBJ2-7,TRBV5-5,.,14,TGTGCCAGCAGCTTGGTAGAGAGGTCCTACGAGCAGTACTTC,CASSLVERSYEQYF
.,TRBJ1-1,TRBV11-2,.,16,TGTGCCAGCAGCTTAGGGGGTGGGGGCAGGGGCACTGAAGCTTTCTTT,CASSLGGGGRGTEAFF
TRBD1,TRBJ1-2,TRBV29-1,.,11,TGCAGCGTTCGGGACAGGGAAGGCTACACCTTC,CSVRDREGYTF
.,TRBJ1-2,TRBV5-1,.,12,TGCGCCAGCAGCCCGGGGAGCTATGGCTACACCTTC,CASSPGSYGYTF
.,TRBJ2-1,TRBV19,.,11,TGTGCCAGTAGTATAGCCAGTGAGCAGTTCTTC,CASSIASEQFF
TRBD1,TRBJ1-3,TRBV10-2,.,18,TGCGCCAGCATTGGACAGGTCCAAACGGCTTTCGCTGGAAACACCATATATTTT,CASIGQVQTAFAGNTIYF
TRBD2,TRBJ2-3,TRBV9,.,17,TGTGCCAGCAGCGTAGGGGTTAGCGGGGGTGGAACAGATACGCAGTATTTT,CASSVGVSGGGTDTQYF
TRBD2,TRBJ2-5,TRBV7-3,.,15,TGTGCCAGCAGCTTAAAAGTCTGGCGGGGGGAGACCCAGTACTTC,CASSLKVWRGETQYF
.,TRBJ1-4,TRBV28,medium-sized,15,TGTGCCAGCAGTCCACAGGGCGGCGGAAATGAAAAACTGTTTTTT,CASSPQGGGNEKLFF
TRBD1,TRBJ2-2,TRBV5-6,.,15,TGTGCCAGCAGTTACCAGGGGGCGCAAACCGGGGAGCTGTTTTTT,CASSYQGAQTGELFF
.,TRBJ2-1,TRBV25-1,large,15,TGTGCCAGCAGTGGCCTTACGAGCTCCTACAATGAGCAGTTCTTC,CASSGLTSSYNEQFF
.,TRBJ2-3,TRBV5-1,.,17,TGCGCCAGCAGCTTGTATTTACTGCGGGACAGCACAGATACGCAGTATTTT,CASSLYLLRDSTDTQYF
.,TRBJ2-5,TRBV11-2,.,16,TGTGCCAGCAGCTTAGGGACTGCCCAGTACCAAGAGACCCAGTACTTC,CASSLGTAQYQETQYF
TRBD1,TRBJ2-2,TRBV7-6,.,20,TGTGCCAGCAGCCCCTTCCGGACAGGTGTTCGCATACCTGACACCGGGGAGCTGTTTTTT,CASSPFRTGVRIPDTGELFF